This T cell receptor (beta chain) stems from a study of T-cell memory formation after mild COVID-19 (dated by TCRdb to about 2021). General notes on the study: TCR sequence clusters from the two donors were found to be largely donor specific. In two donors, T-cell clones that expanded and contracted after mild COVID-19 were tracked by sequencing TCRalpha and TCRbeta repertoires over time. The cohort was made up of two young adult volunteers, one female and one male, who were previously healthy.

Overall study results and their limits: Clones contracting from day 15 to 85 had balanced CD4/CD8 phenotypes, while a second wave expanding from day 15 to 37 was biased towards CD4+. SARS-CoV-2 specificity was not confirmed for the second-wave clones peaking on day 37. Only a couple of mild cases were covered by the study, and larger cohorts that include severe cases with pre-infection samples were considered necessary. Some responding clones were detected in pre-infection memory, suggesting pre-existing cross-reactive memory T cells joined the SARS-CoV-2 response. Contracting CD4+ clones turned up mainly in the CM and EM memory subsets, whereas EMRA was where CD8+ clones were enriched.

Ficoll-Paque density gradient centrifugation was the method used to isolate PBMCs. This clonotype was detected a few times. This clone's antigen is unknown. No much larger clone exists at a distance of one base, and base qualities are not known. The CDR3 goes from the cysteine to the phenylalanine over 17 residues. Solely the CDR3 DNA is kept, with 51 bases framed from the first base. V and J are truncated by 1 base and 0 bases respectively, leaving an intervening sequence of 14 bases. Based on the germline V gene (reference sequence), the CDR1 and CDR2 sequences are MNHEY and SMNVEV. The listed sequencing device is Illumina NovaSeq 6000. TCRalpha and TCRbeta cDNA libraries were built by 5'RACE with constant-segment primers, adding sample barcodes and unique molecular identifiers. RNA was extracted from every sample with Trizol reagent. The libraries were amplified in two PCR steps, and the second step added a second sample barcode and Illumina TruSeq adapters. Sequencing of the libraries was done on an Illumina NovaSeq, producing 2 x 150 bp paired-end reads. In the source study's methods: Reads were demultiplexed and collapsed into UMI-guided consensus sequences with migec v1.2.7. Using mixcr v2.1.11, UMI consensuses were aligned to TRA and TRB V and J templates and then assembled into clonotypes. A clonotype was counted as expanded or contracted only if both edgeR and NoisET called the change significant, with noise models trained on biological replicates. For edgeR calls, the cutoffs were a false discovery rate-adjusted p below 0.01 and a log2 fold-change threshold of 1. PCA with hierarchical clustering of max-normalized trajectories of the 1000 most abundant clonotypes was used as exploratory dynamics analysis. Separately sequenced CD4+ and CD8+ repertoires were used to assign a CD4 or CD8 phenotype to each responding clone. The public reads were quality trimmed at Q25 with fastp and then assembled into clones with MiXCR by TCRdb, keeping productive beta chains. Records with the same CDR3 protein are collapsed into one entry carrying the most frequent genes and DNA. TCRdb's processing, not the authors' own work, is the source of the V and J calls. Present in this sample are 310,000 or so distinct CDR3 sequences, approximately 16% of which were seen just once. 20% to 25% of the sample is held by the ten biggest clonotypes.

Material for sequencing was PBMCs or a T cell subset sorted from them (not recorded which). This clonotype was sampled from a man between 18 and 29 years old who had mild COVID-19 (a few samples of this study predate the infection). The sample titles of this study are shuffled in the database, so cell type and time point are left out; the donor was told from shared clones. The receptor chain draws on TRBV27 and TRBJ2-3, and perhaps TRBD2 as D gene, on 6 matching bases. The DNA sequence is as follows: TGTGCCAGCAGTTTATTTTTCGGCGGGACTAGCACAGATACGCAGTATTTT. The translation is CASSLFFGGTSTDTQYF.